This T cell receptor (beta chain) was recorded in a study of cytomegalovirus exposure and HLA in healthy donors. Study-level information: An analysis done earlier identified more than 100 million unique TCR beta sequences from roughly 190 million T cells.

The PCR ran on 60 Vbeta and 13 Jbeta primers. Clones were sequenced by immunoSEQ multiplex PCR, and TCRdb holds only the in-frame ones, with some missing. The sample contains about 98,000 clones, under 75% of which appear only once. This clone was seen once. What it binds is unknown. The study's findings and limits: What was likely a sequencing artifact was a cluster of highly shared sequence variants. Earlier analysis found most TCR beta V segments productive about 90% or about 30% of the time. Other equally common chains were less clonally expanded than HLA-associated TCR beta chains, a later analysis showed.

Sequencing used PBMCs. This TCR was recovered from a man aged 50 to 59 in good health and CMV-seronegative.

The CDR3 DNA reads as TGTGCCAGCAGTCCCAGGCCAGCGGGCCCAACTGAAGCTTTCTTT. Translation: CASSPRPAGPTEAFF. The gene calls are TRBV2 and TRBJ1-1; D not certain. The CDR3 runs to 15 residues. Deletions cut 5 bases from V and 5 bases from J, with 18 bases between. From germline, CDR1 is SNHLY and CDR2 FYNNEI.